This TCR beta chain was found in a study of CD8 T cells in Susac syndrome (dated by TCRdb to the late 2010s). Study-level background: Whether CD8+ T cell activation and differentiation in Susac syndrome was antigen driven was tested using repertoire sequencing. Clonality of the CD8+ T cell repertoire was compared between over 10 healthy donors, approximately 14 Susac syndrome patients and fewer than 16 multiple sclerosis patients. Overall study results and their limits: The TCR sequencing and HLA analysis was acknowledged to have included a relatively small number of individuals.

High-throughput TCR beta sequencing profiled peripheral blood CD8+ and CD4+ T cells from healthy donors, Susac syndrome patients and multiple sclerosis patients. Treatment-naive patients with stable or active relapsing-remitting disease fulfilling revised McDonald criteria were used as multiple sclerosis controls. Bulk CD8+ and CD4+ T cells were purified by magnetic negative isolation, whereas CD8+ TEMRA cells were enriched by FACS. Blood was drawn into EDTA tubes, processed within 24 hours, and PBMCs were isolated by density gradient centrifugation. PBMCs intended for TCR sequencing were frozen in liquid nitrogen and were later thawed in a 37 degrees C water bath. Purity of sorted or isolated CD4+, CD8+ and CD8+ TEMRA cells was at least 90%. RNA was extracted with the RNeasy kit and about 0.5 to 1 ug was reverse transcribed using random hexamers. The immunoSEQ multiplex PCR assay, which covers 54 Vbeta and 13 Jbeta segments, was used to amplify TCR beta CDR3 regions. PCR amplification bias was corrected by using a synthetic template baseline for primer optimization and computational correction. The study's own analysis went as follows. Reads were assigned to V, D and J genes according to IMGT and analyzed in immunoSEQ Analyzer, with only productive sequences retained. Clonality was calculated as one minus the Shannon entropy normalized by log2 of the number of productive unique sequences. For each patient and control, public and private clones were evaluated among the 100 most prevalent clones. A clone was defined as Susac-specific if it was absent from the healthy and MS cohorts, from about 1,100 published viral clones and from other ImmuneACCESS disease sequences. TCRdb reprocessing: public reads trimmed at Q25 with fastp, clones called with MiXCR, in-frame beta chains kept. All rows with the same CDR3 protein become a single entry with the most common DNA and genes. Clone size and V and J calls follow TCRdb, not the original study. A total of fewer than 350,000 distinct CDR3 sequences appear in this sample, 75% to 85% of them only once. The ten biggest clones cover 0.2% to 0.25% of the sample.

As regards this clonotype: No cognate antigen has been identified for it. Base qualities were left out, and no much larger clone turns up one base away.

The CDR3, from cysteine to phenylalanine, totals 14 residues. The kept DNA is CDR3 alone, 42 bases in frame from the first base. V drops 2 bases and J drops 3 bases, leaving 11 bases in between. For CDR1 and CDR2, the germline V gene (reference sequence) lists PRHDT and FYEKMQ. This clonotype was obtained from a human donor with multiple sclerosis. The rearranged segments are TRBV13 and TRBJ2-7; no confident D gene assignment can be made. Sample: CD8+ T cells from PBMCs. The DNA sequence is given as TGTGCCAGCAGCTTATACAGTGGAGTCTACGAGCAGTACTTC. It is translated as CASSLYSGVYEQYF.